A single T cell receptor (beta chain) is shown here with its context. Its matching antigen is unknown. The sample belongs to a study of cytomegalovirus exposure and HLA in healthy donors. This CDR3 region has 16 residues. Germline trimming cut 4 bases from V and 8 bases from J; bases unmatched to any gene: 16. Germline values: CDR1 SGDLS, CDR2 YYNGEE. Regarding the study as a whole: Using a false discovery rate of 0.05, a later analysis showed that 15,000 to 20,000 TCR beta sequences were associated with HLA alleles. With DRB1 most and HLA-C fewest, TCR association rates differed between HLA loci in a later analysis. Testing in vitro showed a few CMV-associated chains specific for CMV antigens.

Researchers ran the PCR with 60 Vbeta and 13 Jbeta primers. Sequencing used immunoSEQ multiplex PCR; TCRdb keeps in-frame clones, though not all of them. The profile shows tens of thousands of clones, around 80% of them singletons. Sequencing was done on a sample of PBMCs. The source is a man aged 45-65 years in good health and CMV-seropositive. This chain joins TRBV9 and TRBJ1-2; 8 bases line up with TRBD1. In DNA, the CDR3 is TGTGCCAGCAGCATCGGAGGGGGACAGGAGGCGGGGGGCTACACCTTC. Its translation: CASSIGGGQEAGGYTF.